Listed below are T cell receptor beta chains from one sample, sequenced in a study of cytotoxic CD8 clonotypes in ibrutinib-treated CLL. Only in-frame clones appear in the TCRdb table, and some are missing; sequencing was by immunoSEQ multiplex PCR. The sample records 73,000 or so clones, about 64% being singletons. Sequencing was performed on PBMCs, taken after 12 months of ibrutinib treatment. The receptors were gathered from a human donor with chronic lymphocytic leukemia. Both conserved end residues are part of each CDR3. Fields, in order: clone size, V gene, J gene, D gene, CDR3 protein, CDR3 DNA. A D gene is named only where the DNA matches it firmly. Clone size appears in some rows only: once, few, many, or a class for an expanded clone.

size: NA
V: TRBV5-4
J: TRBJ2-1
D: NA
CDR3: CASSLDQGEQFF
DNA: TGTGCCAGCAGCCTGGACCAGGGTGAGCAGTTCTTC

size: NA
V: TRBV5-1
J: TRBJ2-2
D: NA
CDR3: CASSLMVSGELFF
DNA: TGCGCCAGCAGCTTGATGGTTTCCGGGGAGCTGTTTTTT

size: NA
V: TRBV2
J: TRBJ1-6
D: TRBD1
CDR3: CASNPQGARSSPLHF
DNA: TGTGCCAGCAACCCACAGGGGGCGCGTTCCTCACCCCTCCACTTT

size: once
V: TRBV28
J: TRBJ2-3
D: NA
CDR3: CASRITDTQYF
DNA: TGTGCCAGCAGAATCACAGATACGCAGTATTTT

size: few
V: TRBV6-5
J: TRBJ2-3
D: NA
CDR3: CASRRTDTQYF
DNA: TGTGCCAGCAGACGCACGGATACGCAGTATTTT

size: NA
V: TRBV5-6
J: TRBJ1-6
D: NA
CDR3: CASSFSAANSYNSPLHF
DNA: TGTGCCAGCAGCTTTTCTGCGGCGAACTCCTATAATTCACCCCTCCACTTT

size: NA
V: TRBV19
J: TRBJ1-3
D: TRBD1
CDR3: CASIDPGQGRSGNTIYF
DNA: TGTGCCAGTATCGATCCGGGACAGGGAAGATCTGGAAACACCATATATTTT

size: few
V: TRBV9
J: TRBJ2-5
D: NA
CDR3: CASGSPAVETQYF
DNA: TGTGCCAGTGGAAGTCCGGCTGTAGAGACCCAGTACTTC

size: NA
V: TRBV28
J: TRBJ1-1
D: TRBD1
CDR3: CASRVAGTGEPEAFF
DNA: TGTGCCAGCAGGGTTGCGGGGACAGGGGAGCCTGAAGCTTTCTTT

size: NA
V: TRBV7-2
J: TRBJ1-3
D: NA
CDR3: CASSHRTAGNTIYF
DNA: TGTGCCAGCAGCCACAGGACAGCTGGAAACACCATATATTTT

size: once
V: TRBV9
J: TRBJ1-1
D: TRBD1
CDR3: CASSPLFGQGITEAFF
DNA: TGTGCCAGCAGCCCTCTTTTTGGACAGGGAATCACTGAAGCTTTCTTT

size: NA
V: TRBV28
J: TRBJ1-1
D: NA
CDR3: CASSTRRKGPMNTEAFF
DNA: TGTGCCAGCAGTACCCGGCGGAAGGGACCTATGAACACTGAAGCTTTCTTT

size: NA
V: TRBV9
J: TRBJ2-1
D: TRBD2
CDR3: CASSVEGGGAYEQFF
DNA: TGTGCCAGCAGCGTAGAGGGCGGGGGGGCGTATGAGCAGTTCTTC

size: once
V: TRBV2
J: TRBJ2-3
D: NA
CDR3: CASSEMRGTDTQYF
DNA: TGTGCCAGCAGTGAAATGAGGGGCACAGATACGCAGTATTTT

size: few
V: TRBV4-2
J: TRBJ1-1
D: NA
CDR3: CASSQDPGYAPGEAFF
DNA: TGTGCCAGCAGCCAAGACCCAGGGTACGCGCCTGGTGAAGCTTTCTTT

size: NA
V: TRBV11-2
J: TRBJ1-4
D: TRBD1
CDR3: CASSRDRSGKLFF
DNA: TGTGCCAGCAGCAGGGACAGATCTGGAAAACTGTTTTTT

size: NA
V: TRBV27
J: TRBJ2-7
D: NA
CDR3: CASSLRPGPPYEQYF
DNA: TGTGCCAGCAGTTTACGCCCGGGACCGCCCTACGAGCAGTACTTC

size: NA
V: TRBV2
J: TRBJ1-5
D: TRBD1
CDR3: CASVGQLNQPQHF
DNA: TGTGCCAGCGTGGGACAGCTCAATCAGCCCCAGCATTTT

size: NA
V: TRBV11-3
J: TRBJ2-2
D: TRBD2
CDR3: CASSLDGGGNTGELFF
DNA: TGTGCCAGCAGCTTAGATGGCGGGGGGAACACCGGGGAGCTGTTTTTT

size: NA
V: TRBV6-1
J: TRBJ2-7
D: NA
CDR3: CASWPGPNSYEQYF
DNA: TGTGCCAGTTGGCCGGGTCCCAACTCCTACGAGCAGTACTTC

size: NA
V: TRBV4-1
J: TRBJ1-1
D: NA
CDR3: CASSQAGTNTEAFF
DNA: TGCGCCAGCAGCCAAGCCGGGACGAACACTGAAGCTTTCTTT

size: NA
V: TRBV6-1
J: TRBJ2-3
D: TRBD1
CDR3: CASSGGQGPYGDTQYF
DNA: TGTGCCAGCAGTGGGGGACAGGGTCCATATGGAGATACGCAGTATTTT

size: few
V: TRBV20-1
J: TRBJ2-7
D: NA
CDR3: CSVRRQDEQYF
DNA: TGCAGTGTCCGACGGCAAGACGAGCAGTACTTC

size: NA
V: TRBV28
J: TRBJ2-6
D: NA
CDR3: CASNLGGPIRSGANVLTF
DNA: TGTGCCAGCAATTTAGGAGGTCCAATCCGATCTGGGGCCAACGTCCTGACTTTC

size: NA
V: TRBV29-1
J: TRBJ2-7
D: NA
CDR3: CSVRNTGEQYF
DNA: TGCAGCGTTAGAAACACAGGCGAGCAGTACTTC

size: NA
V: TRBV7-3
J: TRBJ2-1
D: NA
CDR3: CASSLQQANEQFF
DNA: TGTGCCAGCAGCTTACAACAGGCAAATGAGCAGTTCTTC

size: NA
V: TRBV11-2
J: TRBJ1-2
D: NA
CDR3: CASSLSASSNYGYTF
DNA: TGTGCCAGCAGCTTATCGGCGTCTTCTAACTATGGCTACACCTTC

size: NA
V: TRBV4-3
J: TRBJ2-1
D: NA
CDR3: CASSQAVQLNEQFF
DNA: TGCGCCAGCAGCCAAGCCGTACAGCTCAATGAGCAGTTCTTC

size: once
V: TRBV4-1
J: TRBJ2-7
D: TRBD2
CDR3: CASSQSGTRSYEQYF
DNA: TGCGCCAGCAGCCAATCCGGGACTAGGTCCTACGAGCAGTACTTC

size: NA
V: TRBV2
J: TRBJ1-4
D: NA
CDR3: CASSERPGPNEKLFF
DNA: TGTGCCAGCAGTGAACGTCCAGGTCCTAATGAAAAACTGTTTTTT

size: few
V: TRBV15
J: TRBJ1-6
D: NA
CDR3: CATSRDRSNSPLHF
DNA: TGTGCCACCAGCAGAGATCGGAGCAATTCACCCCTCCACTTT

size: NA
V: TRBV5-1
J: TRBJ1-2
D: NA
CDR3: CASSLVGGSLRVGYTF
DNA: TGCGCCAGCAGCTTGGTCGGGGGCTCCCTTCGAGTAGGCTACACCTTC

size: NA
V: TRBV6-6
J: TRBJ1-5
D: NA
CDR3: CASSYSEGGPQHF
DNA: TGTGCCAGCAGTTACTCGGAGGGGGGGCCCCAGCATTTT

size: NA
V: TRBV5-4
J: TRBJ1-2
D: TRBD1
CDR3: CASSIPGGAAYGYTF
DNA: TGTGCCAGCAGCATCCCAGGGGGCGCGGCCTATGGCTACACCTTC

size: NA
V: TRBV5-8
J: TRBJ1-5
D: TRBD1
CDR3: CASSLGAPTGAQPQHF
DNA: TGTGCCAGCAGCTTGGGGGCACCGACAGGGGCTCAGCCCCAGCATTTT

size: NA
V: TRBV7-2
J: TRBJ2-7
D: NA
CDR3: CASSLSRQGGQYF
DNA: TGTGCCAGCAGCTTATCGAGACAGGGAGGGCAGTACTTC

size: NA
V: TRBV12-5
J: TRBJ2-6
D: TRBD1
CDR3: CASGTGTVSSGANVLTF
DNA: TGTGCTAGTGGGACCGGGACAGTGAGCTCTGGGGCCAACGTCCTGACTTTC

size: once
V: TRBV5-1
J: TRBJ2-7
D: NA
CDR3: CASSPFGGSSYEQYF
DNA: TGCGCCAGCAGCCCCTTCGGGGGATCTTCCTACGAGCAGTACTTC

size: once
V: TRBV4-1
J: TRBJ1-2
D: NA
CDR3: CASSTKNRKTYGYTF
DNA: TGCGCCAGCAGCACGAAGAACCGAAAGACCTATGGCTACACCTTC

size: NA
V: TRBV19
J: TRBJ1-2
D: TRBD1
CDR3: CASSTVGQTYGYTF
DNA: TGTGCCAGTAGTACGGTGGGACAGACCTATGGCTACACCTTC

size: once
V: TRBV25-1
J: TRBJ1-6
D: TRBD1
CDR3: CASSEFTGGANNSPLHF
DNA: TGTGCCAGCAGTGAATTCACAGGGGGCGCAAATAATTCACCCCTCCACTTT

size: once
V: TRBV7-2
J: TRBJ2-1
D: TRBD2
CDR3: CASSRLAGGTNEQFF
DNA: TGTGCCAGCAGCCGCTTAGCGGGGGGGACCAATGAGCAGTTCTTC

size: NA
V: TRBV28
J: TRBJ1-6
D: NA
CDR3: CASSLGNAGSPLHF
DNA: TGTGCCAGCAGTTTAGGAAACGCGGGTTCACCCCTCCACTTT

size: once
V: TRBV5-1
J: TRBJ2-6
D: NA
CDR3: CASSPGGGSGANVLTF
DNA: TGCGCCAGCAGCCCCGGAGGGGGTTCGGGGGCCAACGTCCTGACTTTC

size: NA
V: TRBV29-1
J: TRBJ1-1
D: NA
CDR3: CSVIGTWNTEAFF
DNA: TGCAGCGTCATCGGGACGTGGAACACTGAAGCTTTCTTT

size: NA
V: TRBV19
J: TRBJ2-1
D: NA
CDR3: CASMRDNYNEQFF
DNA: TGTGCCAGTATGAGGGACAACTACAATGAGCAGTTCTTC

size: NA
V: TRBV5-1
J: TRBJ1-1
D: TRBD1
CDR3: CASSFTGVGGDTEAFF
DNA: TGCGCCAGCAGCTTTACAGGGGTGGGAGGGGACACTGAAGCTTTCTTT